The clone carrying this T cell receptor beta chain appeared a few times. These data originate in a study of blood T cell repertoires in COVID-19. The J segment lost 8 bases and the V segment lost 2 bases, leaving 7 bases of the junction unmatched. The germline V gene encodes CDR1 GTSNPN and CDR2 SVGIG (reference sequence). The CDR3 extends over 13 amino acids. In the study's own analysis: Quantification of nucleated cells was approximated via reference gene primer amplification. Produced via immunoSEQ multiplex PCR; TCRdb's table is partial and in-frame only. V and J calls and clone size are as listed in that table; D and trimming were resolved from the DNA. The data hold approximately 200,000 clones, with around 83% observed a single time.

This rearrangement joins TRBV30 to TRBJ1-2, with 8 bases fitting TRBD1. This sequence was found in a woman in her forties or fifties with acute or convalescent COVID-19. What was sequenced was peripheral blood. This CDR3 reads CAWSPQGAVGYTF. The DNA for the CDR3 is TGTGCCTGGAGTCCCCAGGGGGCTGTGGGCTACACCTTC.